Listed below are T cell receptor beta chains from one sample, sequenced in a study of CD8 T cells in ankylosing spondylitis. MiXCR was run by TCRdb on the 5' RACE reads, yielding one entry per CDR3 protein. The table shows 200,000 to 300,000 distinct CDR3 sequences, with roughly 32% occurring only once. What was sequenced was blood, either unsorted or a sorted T cell fraction (not recorded which). Receptors were obtained from a male donor with ankylosing spondylitis or in good health (not recorded which). CDR3s include the opening cysteine and the closing phenylalanine or tryptophan. D genes are given only for firm matches. Where a row states a size, it is once, few, many or the class of an expanded clone; other rows omit it.

J: TRBJ1-1; D: NA; size: NA; V: TRBV6-5; DNA: TGTGCCAGCAGTTACTCTTCGCCGGGGGGCAGTACTGAAGCTTTCTTT; CDR3: CASSYSSPGGSTEAFF
J: TRBJ2-1; D: NA; size: few; V: TRBV6-6; DNA: TGTGCCAGCAGTAAGGGGCAGGAGCAGTTCTTC; CDR3: CASSKGQEQFF
J: TRBJ2-2; D: NA; size: few; V: TRBV15; DNA: TGTGCCACCAGCAGATCAAGGACCACCGGGGAGCTGTTTTTT; CDR3: CATSRSRTTGELFF
J: TRBJ2-3; D: TRBD1; size: NA; V: TRBV5-1; DNA: TGCGCCAGCAGCCATTCGGGACAGACAGATACGCAGTATTTT; CDR3: CASSHSGQTDTQYF
J: TRBJ2-7; D: TRBD2; size: few; V: TRBV20-1; DNA: TGCAGTGCTAGAGATGGAGCTAGCGGGGGCGAGCAGTACTTC; CDR3: CSARDGASGGEQYF
J: TRBJ1-1; D: TRBD1; size: many; V: TRBV6-5; DNA: TGTGCCAGCAGTTTCTTACAGGGGGTTGGGACTGAAGCTTTCTTT; CDR3: CASSFLQGVGTEAFF
J: TRBJ2-1; D: NA; size: NA; V: TRBV7-6; DNA: TGTGCCAGCAGAAACCACGGGACAAGTGAGCAGTTCTTC; CDR3: CASRNHGTSEQFF
J: TRBJ2-1; D: NA; size: NA; V: TRBV7-9; DNA: TGTGCCAGCAGCTTAGGCGGCGGGGCCCATGAGCAGTTCTTC; CDR3: CASSLGGGAHEQFF
J: TRBJ1-5; D: NA; size: NA; V: TRBV7-2; DNA: TGTGCCAGCAAGGACTTTAAAAATCAGCCCCAGCATTTT; CDR3: CASKDFKNQPQHF
J: TRBJ2-3; D: NA; size: many; V: TRBV20-1; DNA: TGCAGTGCGCGCAGACAAAGCACAGATACGCAGTATTTT; CDR3: CSARRQSTDTQYF
J: TRBJ1-1; D: NA; size: NA; V: TRBV20-1; DNA: TGCAGTGCTAGGAGGTTGGACCTTTTGGGCACTGAAGCTTTCTTT; CDR3: CSARRLDLLGTEAFF
J: TRBJ2-7; D: TRBD1; size: few; V: TRBV12-3/TRBV12-4; DNA: TGTGCCAGCAGCCTAGGGACAGGGGGCGGGTACGAGCAGTACTTC; CDR3: CASSLGTGGGYEQYF
J: TRBJ2-1; D: NA; size: few; V: TRBV12-3/TRBV12-4; DNA: TGTGCCAGCAGTCTCGCCCAGGGTTGGGAGCAGTTCTTC; CDR3: CASSLAQGWEQFF
J: TRBJ2-7; D: NA; size: NA; V: TRBV20-1; DNA: TGCAGTGCTACACTCATCAGGGGTTTGGAGCAGTACTTC; CDR3: CSATLIRGLEQYF
J: TRBJ2-7; D: NA; size: NA; V: TRBV7-9; DNA: TGTGCCAGCAGAAAGGACAGCCCCTACGAGCAGTACTTC; CDR3: CASRKDSPYEQYF
J: TRBJ2-5; D: NA; size: few; V: TRBV5-4; DNA: TGTGCCAGCAGCCACCCCTCGCAGGGTATCGGCGAGACCCAGTACTTC; CDR3: CASSHPSQGIGETQYF
J: TRBJ2-3; D: NA; size: many; V: TRBV20-1; DNA: TGCAGTGCTAGGGATGACAGAAGAGCTACTAGCACAGATACGCAGTATTTT; CDR3: CSARDDRRATSTDTQYF
J: TRBJ1-4; D: NA; size: NA; V: TRBV20-1; DNA: TGCAGTGCCCCGACACAAAATGAAAAACTGTTTTTT; CDR3: CSAPTQNEKLFF
J: TRBJ2-7; D: NA; size: NA; V: TRBV5-6; DNA: TGTGCCAGCAGCTTGGTAGTCGTTGACGAGCAGTACTTC; CDR3: CASSLVVVDEQYF
J: TRBJ2-1; D: NA; size: few; V: TRBV20-1; DNA: TGCAGTGCTCAAGCGAATGAGCAGTTCTTC; CDR3: CSAQANEQFF
J: TRBJ2-7; D: TRBD1; size: NA; V: TRBV20-1; DNA: TGCAGTGCTAGAGATCAGGGGGAAATCTACGAGCAGTACTTC; CDR3: CSARDQGEIYEQYF
J: TRBJ2-7; D: TRBD2; size: many; V: TRBV29-1; DNA: TGCAGCGTTAGAGGACTAGCGCGCCACGAGCAGTACTTC; CDR3: CSVRGLARHEQYF
J: TRBJ2-7; D: NA; size: few; V: TRBV20-1; DNA: TGCAGTGCTAGAGCCACCGACGGAAACTCCTACGAGCAGTACTTC; CDR3: CSARATDGNSYEQYF
J: TRBJ2-7; D: TRBD1; size: NA; V: TRBV6-1; DNA: TGTGCCAGCAGCCCGCGTGAAAGGGGACAGAACTACGAGCAGTACTTC; CDR3: CASSPRERGQNYEQYF
J: TRBJ2-5; D: TRBD1; size: NA; V: TRBV7-3; DNA: TGTGCCAGCATTAAAGGGGGCAAACGGGAGACCCAGTACTTC; CDR3: CASIKGGKRETQYF
J: TRBJ2-2; D: TRBD2; size: few; V: TRBV4-1; DNA: TGCGCCAGCAGCCAAGGTCCTAGCGGCACCACCGGGGAGCTGTTTTTT; CDR3: CASSQGPSGTTGELFF
J: TRBJ2-2; D: NA; size: NA; V: TRBV10-3; DNA: TGTGCCATCAGTGAGTCGAGACAGATCACCGGGGAGCTGTTTTTT; CDR3: CAISESRQITGELFF
J: TRBJ1-2; D: NA; size: few; V: TRBV28; DNA: TGTGCCAGCAGTTTATCGGATAGGACGGGGAGAGGCTACACCTTC; CDR3: CASSLSDRTGRGYTF
J: TRBJ2-5; D: NA; size: NA; V: TRBV11-1; DNA: TGTGCCAGCAGCTACTCCACGGGGGTGAGGCAAGAGACCCAGTACTTC; CDR3: CASSYSTGVRQETQYF
J: TRBJ2-5; D: NA; size: once; V: TRBV5-1; DNA: TGCGCCAGCAGCTTAGCGGGCGTTAAAGAGACCCAGTACTTC; CDR3: CASSLAGVKETQYF
J: TRBJ2-2; D: NA; size: NA; V: TRBV6-1; DNA: TGTGCCAGCGGCGCAGGGCCGAACACCGGGGAGCTGTTTTTT; CDR3: CASGAGPNTGELFF
J: TRBJ2-3; D: NA; size: NA; V: TRBV18; DNA: TGTGCCAGCTCATCAGCCCTCACAGGGATAGATACGCAGTATTTT; CDR3: CASSSALTGIDTQYF
J: TRBJ2-5; D: TRBD1; size: few; V: TRBV12-3/TRBV12-4; DNA: TGTGCCAGCAGTGTTACAGGGGGCGCAGGAGAGACCCAGTACTTC; CDR3: CASSVTGGAGETQYF
J: TRBJ2-3; D: NA; size: few; V: TRBV5-6; DNA: TGTGCCAGCAGCTTTGGAGACGGTTTACACACAGATACGCAGTATTTT; CDR3: CASSFGDGLHTDTQYF
J: TRBJ1-1; D: NA; size: few; V: TRBV20-1; DNA: TGCAGTGCCCCCGACCCTAAGGGGGGCCGGAACACTGAAGCTTTCTTT; CDR3: CSAPDPKGGRNTEAFF
J: TRBJ1-5; D: NA; size: NA; V: TRBV7-2; DNA: TGTGCCAGCAGCCGCCAAAAGGACAGCTGGAATCAGCCCCAGCATTTT; CDR3: CASSRQKDSWNQPQHF
J: TRBJ2-7; D: NA; size: medium-sized; V: TRBV20-1; DNA: TGCAGTGCGACCGGGACACTCGACTCCTACGAGCAGTACTTC; CDR3: CSATGTLDSYEQYF
J: TRBJ1-1; D: TRBD1; size: NA; V: TRBV12-3/TRBV12-4; DNA: TGTGCCAGCACCCCGGGACAGGGAGGCGGGGGGGACACTGAAGCTTTCTTT; CDR3: CASTPGQGGGGDTEAFF